Each of the 5 T cell receptor beta chains below was sequenced from the same sample in a study of cytomegalovirus exposure and HLA in healthy donors. The PCR contained 60 Vbeta and 13 Jbeta primers. Profiled with immunoSEQ multiplex PCR; TCRdb holds only in-frame clones, not every one. The data hold just over 65,000 clones, with over 75% observed a single time. Sequenced material: PBMCs. All receptors come from a human donor in good health.

Only one count was recorded for this clone. This chain joins TRBV9 and TRBJ1-2; the D gene is possibly TRBD1 (5 bases). The germline gives CDR1 SGDLS, CDR2 YYNGEE. The CDR3 length is 17 residues. With 2 bases removed from V and 0 bases from J, the gap between germline ends came to 17 bases. The CDR3 DNA reads as TGTGCCAGCAGCGTCCTCGGGGGACCCACCGCTAACTATGGCTACACCTTC. Protein sequence: CASSVLGGPTANYGYTF. The full variable domain, its missing parts supplied by reference TRBV9 and TRBJ1-2, is DSGVTQTPKHLITATGQRVTLRCSPRSGDLSVYWYQQSLDQGLQFLIQYYNGEERAKGNILERFSAQQFPDLHSELNLSSLELGDSALYFCASSVLGGPTANYGYTFGSGTRLTVV.

The chain recombines TRBV7-9 with TRBJ1-2; D not resolved. The CDR3 length is 13 residues. CDR1 and CDR2 from the germline V gene are SEHNR and FQNEAQ (reference sequence). Trimming pared 0 bases from V and 3 bases from J, leaving 5 bases between. The CDR3: CASSLASDYGYTF. Written as DNA, the CDR3 is TGTGCCAGCAGCTTAGCCTCGGACTATGGCTACACCTTC.

The rearrangement uses TRBV19 and TRBJ1-4, with D perhaps TRBD1 (5 bases). Germline CDR1 and CDR2: LNHDA and SQIVND (reference sequence). CDR3 length equals 15 residues. The V end lost 6 bases, the J end lost 0 bases, and 11 bases lay between the germline ends. Here the CDR3 DNA reads TGTGCCAGTAGGGAATCAGGGACAACTAATGAAAAACTGTTTTTT. Translation: CASRESGTTNEKLFF.

The J gene is TRBJ2-7, the V gene TRBV29-1; 7 bases map to TRBD2. CDR3 length equals 15 residues. Germline CDR1 SQVTM, CDR2 ANQGSEA. V was clipped by 3 bases and J by 5 bases; unmatched bases: 13. In DNA, the CDR3 is TGCAGCGTTGATGGCGGACACCTTGGGGGGGACGAGCAGTACTTC. Translated: CSVDGGHLGGDEQYF.

This chain connects TRBV18 to TRBJ1-2; D perhaps matches TRBD1 (6 bases). The CDR3 contains 15 residues. The germline gives CDR1 KGHSH, CDR2 LQKENI. The V and J ends lost 6 bases and 6 bases respectively, with 20 bases between them. Written as DNA, the CDR3 is TGTGCCAGCTCTGTAGGCAGGGGAGCTGTCGATGGCTACACCTTC. Protein product: CASSVGRGAVDGYTF.